These 2 T cell receptor beta chains originate from one sample sequenced in a study of CD8 T cell repertoires and HIV-1 epitope variants (dated by TCRdb to 2018 to 2021). Receptor amplification or capture employed the immunoSEQ multiplex PCR assay. Sourced from immuneACCESS, this table was stored by TCRdb with only in-frame sequences that have V and J called. A share of the clones is absent; for the studies checked, an unresolved V gene accounts for under half, and the remainder has no known explanation. The sample yields approximately 7,400 clones; around three fifths were counted once. The ten largest clones add up to 40% to 50% of the sample. These receptors have no identified antigens. Sequencing input: cultured CD8+ T cells derived from PBMCs. These receptors were collected from a male donor with HIV.

The gene calls are TRBV5-1 and TRBJ2-3; 7 bases line up with TRBD2. This CDR3 is 15 amino acids long. The trim removed 4 bases at V and 5 bases at J, leaving 10 bases unmatched. The germline gives CDR1 SGHRS, CDR2 YFSETQ. The CDR3: CASSLSGTGGDTQYF. CDR3 sequence (DNA): TGCGCCAGCAGCCTAAGCGGGACTGGAGGAGATACGCAGTATTTT. Filled out from reference TRBV5-1 and TRBJ2-3, the complete variable domain reads KAGVTQTPRYLIKTRGQQVTLSCSPISGHRSVSWYQQTPGQGLQFLFEYFSETQRNKGNFPGRFSGRQFSNSRSEMNVSTLELGDSALYLCASSLSGTGGDTQYFGPGTRLTVL.

This sequence joins TRBV6-5 and TRBJ2-1; 8 nucleotides agree with TRBD2. From germline, CDR1 is MNHEY and CDR2 SVGAGI. V shed 2 bases and J 6 bases; nucleotides not matched to a gene: 3. The CDR3 contains 14 residues. CDR3 sequence: CASSYGSGGNEQFF. The CDR3 DNA sequence: TGTGCCAGCAGTTACGGGAGCGGGGGCAATGAGCAGTTCTTC.